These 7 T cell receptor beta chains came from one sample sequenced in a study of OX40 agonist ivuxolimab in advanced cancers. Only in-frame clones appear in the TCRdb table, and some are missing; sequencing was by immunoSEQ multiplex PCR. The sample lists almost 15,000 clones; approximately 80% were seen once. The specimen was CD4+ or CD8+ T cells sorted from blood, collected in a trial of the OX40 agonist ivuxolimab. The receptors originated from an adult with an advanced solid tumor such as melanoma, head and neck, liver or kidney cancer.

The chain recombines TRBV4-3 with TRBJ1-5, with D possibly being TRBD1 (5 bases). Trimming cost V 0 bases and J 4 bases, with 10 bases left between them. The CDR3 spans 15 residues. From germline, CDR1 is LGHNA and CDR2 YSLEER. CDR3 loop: CASSQDGQANQPQHF. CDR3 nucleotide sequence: TGCGCCAGCAGCCAAGATGGACAAGCAAATCAGCCCCAGCATTTT.

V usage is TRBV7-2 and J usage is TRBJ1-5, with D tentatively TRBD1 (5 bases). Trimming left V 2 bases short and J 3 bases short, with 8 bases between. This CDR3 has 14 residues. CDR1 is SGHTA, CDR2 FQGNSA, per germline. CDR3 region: CASSLWGSNQPQHF. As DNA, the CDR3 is TGTGCCAGCAGCTTATGGGGGTCCAATCAGCCCCAGCATTTT.

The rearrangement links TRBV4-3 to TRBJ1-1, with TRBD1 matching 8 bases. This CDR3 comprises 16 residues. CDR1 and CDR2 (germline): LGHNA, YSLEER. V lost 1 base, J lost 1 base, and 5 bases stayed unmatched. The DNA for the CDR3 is TGCGCCAGCAGCCAAGCTTTTCAGGGGGCGAACACTGAAGCTTTCTTT. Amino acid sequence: CASSQAFQGANTEAFF.

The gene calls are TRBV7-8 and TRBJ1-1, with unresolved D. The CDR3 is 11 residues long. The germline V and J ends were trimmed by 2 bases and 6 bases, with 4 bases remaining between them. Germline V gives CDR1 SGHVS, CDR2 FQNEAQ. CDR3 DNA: TGTGCCAGCAGCTTAATGGCTGAAGCTTTCTTT. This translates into CASSLMAEAFF.

The DNA of the CDR3 is TGCGCCAGCAGCTTCCTGGGTAGCGGGGGGGATACGCAGTATTTT. Amino acid sequence: CASSFLGSGGDTQYF. The chain uses TRBV5-1 and TRBJ2-3; 10 nucleotides match TRBD2. Trimming took 2 bases from V and 6 from J; bases not matched to a gene: 6. The CDR3 runs 15 residues. The V gene's germline CDR1 is SGHRS and CDR2 YFSETQ.

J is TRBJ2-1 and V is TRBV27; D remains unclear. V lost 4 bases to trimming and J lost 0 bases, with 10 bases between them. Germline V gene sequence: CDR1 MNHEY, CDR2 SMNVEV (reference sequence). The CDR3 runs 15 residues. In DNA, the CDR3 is TGTGCCAGCAGTTCCGTGGTGGGCTCCTACAATGAGCAGTTCTTC. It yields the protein CASSSVVGSYNEQFF.

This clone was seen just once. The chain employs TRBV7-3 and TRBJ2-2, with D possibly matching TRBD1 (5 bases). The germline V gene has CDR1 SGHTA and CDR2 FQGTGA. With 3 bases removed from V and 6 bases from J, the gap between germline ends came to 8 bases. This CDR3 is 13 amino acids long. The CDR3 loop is CASSFDSPGELFF. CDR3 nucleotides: TGTGCCAGCAGCTTCGACAGCCCCGGGGAGCTGTTTTTT. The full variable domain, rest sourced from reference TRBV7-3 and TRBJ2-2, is GAGVSQTPSNKVTEKGKYVELRCDPISGHTALYWYRQSLGQGPEFLIYFQGTGAADDSGLPNDRFFAVRPEGSVSTLKIQRTERGDSAVYLCASSFDSPGELFFGEGSRLTVL.